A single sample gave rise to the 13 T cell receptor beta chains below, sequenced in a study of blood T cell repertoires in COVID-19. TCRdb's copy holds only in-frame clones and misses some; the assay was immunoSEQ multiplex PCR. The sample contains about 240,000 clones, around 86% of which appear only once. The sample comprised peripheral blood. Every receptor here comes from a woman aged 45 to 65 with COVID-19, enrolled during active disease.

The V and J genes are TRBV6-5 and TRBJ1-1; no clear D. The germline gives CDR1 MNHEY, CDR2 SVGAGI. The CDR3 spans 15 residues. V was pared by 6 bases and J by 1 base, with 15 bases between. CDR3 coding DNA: TGTGCCAGCAGGGTCAGAGGCAATGCGAACACTGAAGCTTTCTTT. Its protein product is CASRVRGNANTEAFF.

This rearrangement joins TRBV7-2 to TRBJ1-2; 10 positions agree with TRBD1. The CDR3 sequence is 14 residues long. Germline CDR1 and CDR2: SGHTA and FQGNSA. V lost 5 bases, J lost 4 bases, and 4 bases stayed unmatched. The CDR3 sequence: CASSPGTGVYGYTF. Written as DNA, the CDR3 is TGTGCCAGCAGCCCGGGGACAGGGGTCTATGGCTACACCTTC.

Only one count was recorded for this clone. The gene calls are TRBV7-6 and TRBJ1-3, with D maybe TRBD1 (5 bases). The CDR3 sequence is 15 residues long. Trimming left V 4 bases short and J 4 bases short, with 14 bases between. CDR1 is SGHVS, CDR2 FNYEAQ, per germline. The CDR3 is CASSYLGTLGNTIYF. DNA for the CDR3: TGTGCCAGCAGCTACCTTGGGACTCTAGGAAACACCATATATTTT.

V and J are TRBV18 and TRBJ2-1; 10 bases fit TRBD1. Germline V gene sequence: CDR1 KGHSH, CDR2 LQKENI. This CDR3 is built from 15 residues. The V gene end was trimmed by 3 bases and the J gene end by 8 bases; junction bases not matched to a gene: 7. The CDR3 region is CASSPGQGMRDEQFF. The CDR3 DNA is TGTGCCAGCTCACCGGGACAGGGGATGCGGGATGAGCAGTTCTTC.

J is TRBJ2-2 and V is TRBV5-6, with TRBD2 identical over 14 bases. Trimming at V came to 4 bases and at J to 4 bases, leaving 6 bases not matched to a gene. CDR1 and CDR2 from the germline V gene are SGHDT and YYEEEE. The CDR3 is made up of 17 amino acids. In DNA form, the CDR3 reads TGTGCCAGCAGCCCGGGACTAGCGGGGGCCTTCACCGGGGAGCTGTTTTTT. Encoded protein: CASSPGLAGAFTGELFF.

CDR3 nucleotides: TGTGCCAGTAGTATAGGGGGAGTGGGGAATGAGCAGTTCTTC. Protein sequence: CASSIGGVGNEQFF. V is TRBV19 and J is TRBJ2-1; a weak D match, TRBD2 (5 bases). V was cut by 1 base and J by 7 bases, with 11 bases left in between. The CDR3 sequence is 14 residues long. Germline CDR1 is LNHDA and CDR2 is SQIVND (reference sequence).

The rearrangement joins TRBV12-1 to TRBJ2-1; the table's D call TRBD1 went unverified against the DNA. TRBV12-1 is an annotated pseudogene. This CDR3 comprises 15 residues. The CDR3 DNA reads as TGTGCCAGCAGCTTTCGACAGGGAAGAAACAATGAGCAGTTCTTC. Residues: CASSFRQGRNNEQFF.

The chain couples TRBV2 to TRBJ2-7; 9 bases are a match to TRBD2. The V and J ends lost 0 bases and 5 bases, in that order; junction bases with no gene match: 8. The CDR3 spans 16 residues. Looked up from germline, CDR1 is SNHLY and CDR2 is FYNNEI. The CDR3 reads CASSEAPVAGVHEQYF. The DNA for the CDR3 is TGTGCCAGCAGTGAAGCGCCGGTAGCGGGGGTACACGAGCAGTACTTC.

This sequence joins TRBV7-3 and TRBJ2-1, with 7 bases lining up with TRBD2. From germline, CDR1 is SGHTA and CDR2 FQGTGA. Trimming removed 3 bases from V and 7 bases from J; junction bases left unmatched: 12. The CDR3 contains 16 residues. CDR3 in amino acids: CASSFTRLAPKNEQFF. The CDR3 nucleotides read TGTGCCAGCAGCTTCACGAGACTAGCCCCCAAAAATGAGCAGTTCTTC.

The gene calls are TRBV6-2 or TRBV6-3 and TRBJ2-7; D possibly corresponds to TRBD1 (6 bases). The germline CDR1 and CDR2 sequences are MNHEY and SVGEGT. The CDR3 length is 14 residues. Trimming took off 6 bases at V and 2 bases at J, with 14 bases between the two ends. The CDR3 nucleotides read TGTGCCAGCAGCCGCCAGGGGATAACCTACGAGCAGTACTTC. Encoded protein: CASSRQGITYEQYF.

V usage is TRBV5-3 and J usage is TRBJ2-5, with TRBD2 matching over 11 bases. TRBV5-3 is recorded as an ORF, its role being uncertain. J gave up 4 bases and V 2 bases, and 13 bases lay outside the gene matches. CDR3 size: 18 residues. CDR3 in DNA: TGTGCCAGAAGCTTAATATTAGCGGGGGGGCCCGGTGGAGAGACCCAGTACTTC. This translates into CARSLILAGGPGGETQYF.

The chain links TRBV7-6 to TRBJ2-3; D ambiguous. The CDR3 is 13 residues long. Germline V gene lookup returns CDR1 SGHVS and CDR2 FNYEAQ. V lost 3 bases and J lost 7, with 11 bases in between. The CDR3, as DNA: TGTGCCAGCAGCTTGCAACTACTCAATACGCAGTATTTT. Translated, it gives CASSLQLLNTQYF.

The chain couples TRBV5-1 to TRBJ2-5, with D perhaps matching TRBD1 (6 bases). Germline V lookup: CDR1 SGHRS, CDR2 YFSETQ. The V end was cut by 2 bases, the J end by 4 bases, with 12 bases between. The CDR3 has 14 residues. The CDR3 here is CASSLTGSAETQYF. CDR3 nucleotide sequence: TGCGCCAGCAGCTTAACAGGGTCAGCAGAGACCCAGTACTTC.